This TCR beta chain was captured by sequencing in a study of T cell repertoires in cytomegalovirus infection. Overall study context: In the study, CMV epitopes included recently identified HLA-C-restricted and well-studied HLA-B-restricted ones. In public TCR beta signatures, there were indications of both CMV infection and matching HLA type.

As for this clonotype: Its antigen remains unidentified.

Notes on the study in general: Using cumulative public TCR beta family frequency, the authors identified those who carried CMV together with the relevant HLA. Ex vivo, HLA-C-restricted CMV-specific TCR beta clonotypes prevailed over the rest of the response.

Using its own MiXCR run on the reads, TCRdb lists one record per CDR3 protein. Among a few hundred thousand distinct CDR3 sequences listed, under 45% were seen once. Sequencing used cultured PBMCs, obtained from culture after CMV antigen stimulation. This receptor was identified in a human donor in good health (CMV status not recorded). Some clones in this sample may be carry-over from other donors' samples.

The CDR3 loop is CASSLRFEADTQYF. As DNA, the CDR3 is TGTGCCAGCAGCTTAAGGTTTGAGGCAGATACGCAGTATTTT. The rearrangement joins TRBV7-9 to TRBJ2-3; D is unclear. Germline assignment: CDR1 SEHNR and CDR2 FQNEAQ (reference sequence). Trimming stripped 2 bases from V and 4 bases from J, with 10 bases between. There are 14 residues in the CDR3.